This TCR beta chain came from a study of cytomegalovirus exposure and HLA in healthy donors. Study observations and caveats: Information on immune exposure was restricted to one variable (CMV serostatus).

In the case of this clone: Its antigen is still unknown.

V lost 2 bases, J lost 1 base, and 5 bases lay in between. The CDR3 has 14 amino acids. The germline V gene has CDR1 SGHVS and CDR2 FQNEAQ. PCR involved 60 Vbeta and 13 Jbeta primers. Clones were read by immunoSEQ multiplex PCR, and TCRdb kept only the in-frame ones, dropping some. Of more than 95,000 clones in the sample, under 85% were seen once. The sequence was collected from a woman aged 35 to 49 in good health and CMV-seropositive. This sequence joins TRBV7-8 and TRBJ2-2; D call uncertain. The sample comprised PBMCs. CDR3 sequence (DNA): TGTGCCAGCAGCTTATTACAGAACACCGGGGAGCTGTTTTTT. It specifies CASSLLQNTGELFF.